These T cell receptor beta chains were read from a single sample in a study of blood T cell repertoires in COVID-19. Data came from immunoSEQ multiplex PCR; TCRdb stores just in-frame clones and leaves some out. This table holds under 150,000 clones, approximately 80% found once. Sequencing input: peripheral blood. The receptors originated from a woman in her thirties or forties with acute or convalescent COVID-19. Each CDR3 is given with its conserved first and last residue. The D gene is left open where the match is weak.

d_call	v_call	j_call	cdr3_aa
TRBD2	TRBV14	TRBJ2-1	CASSQDLAGGREQFF
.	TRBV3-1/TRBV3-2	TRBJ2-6	CASSRRASGANVLTF
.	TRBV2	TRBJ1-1	CASLSPLSEAFF
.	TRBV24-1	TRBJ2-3	CATSATGSGDTQYF
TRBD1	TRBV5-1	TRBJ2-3	CASSWTDRDTDTQYF
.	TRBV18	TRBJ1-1	CASSPRTANTEAFF
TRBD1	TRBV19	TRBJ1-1	CASTWTGETEAFF
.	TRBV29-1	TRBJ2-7	CSVADKPSLYEQYF
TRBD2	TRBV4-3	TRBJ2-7	CASSQALERGEQYF
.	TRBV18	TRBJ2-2	CASSPAGLSGELFF
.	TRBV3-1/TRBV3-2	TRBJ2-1	CASSRDSLRRFF
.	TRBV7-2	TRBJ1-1	CASSSGVGEAFF
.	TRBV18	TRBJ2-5	CASSTGQTETQYF
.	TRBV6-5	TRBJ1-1	CASRNGGTNTEAFF
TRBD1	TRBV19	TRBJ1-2	CASRMTGQVDGYTF
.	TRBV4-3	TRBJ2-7	CASSQGGTPGYEQYF
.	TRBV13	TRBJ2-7	CASSSWTVSYEQYF
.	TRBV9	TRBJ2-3	CASSVGGSRTDTQYF
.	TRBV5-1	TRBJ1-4	CASSLAGTGGMEKLFF
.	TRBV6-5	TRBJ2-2	CASSYSSTGELFF
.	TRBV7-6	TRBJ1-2	CASSLSGEGDGYTF
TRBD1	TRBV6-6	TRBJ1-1	CASSPGTGSIAFF
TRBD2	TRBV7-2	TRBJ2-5	CASSLATSGGQETQYF
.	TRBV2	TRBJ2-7	CASSRLAYEQYF
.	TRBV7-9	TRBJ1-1	CASSSTGVTEAFF
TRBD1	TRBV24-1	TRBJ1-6	CATSDRTGFNSPLHF
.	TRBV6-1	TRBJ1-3	CASSEFGISGNTIYF